The 21 T cell receptor beta chains listed next were all sequenced from one sample in a study of beta chain features in type 1 diabetes (dated by TCRdb to the late 2010s). The library came from the immunoSEQ multiplex PCR assay. The entire amount of isolated RNA was reverse transcribed using the High Capacity cDNA Reverse Transcription Kit, so the sequenced TCRB transcripts were expressed ones. Drawn from immuneACCESS, this table holds only the in-frame rearrangements with V and J called that TCRdb kept. Clones are partly lost; checked studies trace under half to an unresolved V gene and leave the rest unexplained. The sample includes a few hundred thousand clones, with less than 15% observed a single time. The top ten clones comprise around 0.02% of the sample. Sequenced material: naive CD4+ T cells from blood. The sample's cell subset or site label, in plain terms: true naive CD4+ T cells. These receptors were collected from a woman aged 18-30 years in good health.

The rearrangement links TRBV5-5 to TRBJ2-5; D gene ambiguous. Germline V gene data show CDR1 as SGHKS and CDR2 as YYEKEE (reference sequence). V was trimmed by 4 bases and J by 1 base, leaving 5 bases between them. The CDR3 is made up of 12 amino acids. CDR3 sequence (DNA): TGTGCCAGCAGCACTCTCCAAGAGACCCAGTACTTC. It encodes CASSTLQETQYF.

The chain joins TRBV11-2 to TRBJ2-1; possibly TRBD1 for D (6 bases). V was pared by 8 bases and J by 9 bases, with 14 bases between. CDR3 length: 12 amino acids. From germline, CDR1 is SGHAT and CDR2 FQNNGV. The CDR3 is CASRSGVAEQFF. CDR3 sequence (DNA): TGTGCCAGCCGATCAGGGGTTGCTGAGCAGTTCTTC.

V gene TRBV30 combines with J gene TRBJ2-5, with TRBD1 matching over 7 bases. The CDR3 covers 13 residues. V was pared by 4 bases and J by 5 bases, with 7 bases of the junction left unmatched. The germline V gene has CDR1 GTSNPN and CDR2 SVGIG (reference sequence). CDR3 region: CAWKGGFGETQYF. The CDR3, as DNA: TGTGCCTGGAAAGGGGGCTTTGGCGAGACCCAGTACTTC.

This clone was counted only a few times. The V gene is TRBV25-1, the J gene TRBJ2-7; D possibly corresponds to TRBD2 (6 bases). CDR1 MGHDK and CDR2 SYGVNS come from the germline V gene. Trimming removed 2 bases at V and 1 base at J, with 9 bases between. The CDR3 runs to 14 residues. The CDR3: CASSERAGSYEQYF. The CDR3 region has the DNA TGTGCCAGCAGTGAACGGGCGGGGTCCTACGAGCAGTACTTC.

This clone came up a few times. The chain has TRBV7-2 and TRBJ2-7, with 8 bases lining up with TRBD2. In germline, CDR1 is SGHTA, CDR2 FQGNSA. The V segment lost 10 bases and the J segment 6 bases; nucleotides outside the gene matches: 20. CDR3 length: 16 residues. Here the CDR3 reads CAKAPGGRLRRSEQYF. The CDR3 DNA follows: TGTGCCAAAGCCCCGGGGGGGAGGTTACGGAGAAGCGAGCAGTACTTC.

The sample holds a few counts of this clone. This sequence joins TRBV4-1 and TRBJ1-5, with TRBD1 identical over 7 bases. CDR3 length: 16 residues. Trimming took 3 bases from V and 4 from J; bases not matched to a gene: 9. Looked up from germline, CDR1 is MGHRA and CDR2 is YSYEKL. CDR3 region: CASSQGTGTANQPQHF. Written as DNA, the CDR3 is TGCGCCAGCAGCCAGGGTACCGGGACAGCAAATCAGCCCCAGCATTTT.

This clone has more than one count but fewer than ten. This sequence joins TRBV9 and TRBJ2-1; 7 bases match TRBD2. The CDR3 totals 15 residues. The V segment lost 2 bases and the J segment 7 bases; nucleotides outside the gene matches: 9. The germline gives CDR1 SGDLS, CDR2 YYNGEE. The CDR3 region is CASSVLSGNKNEQFF. Written as DNA, the CDR3 is TGTGCCAGCAGCGTCCTCAGCGGGAATAAGAATGAGCAGTTCTTC.

The rearrangement links TRBV2 to TRBJ1-1, with D unresolved. V lost 6 bases, J lost 4 bases, and 15 bases lay in between. CDR1 and CDR2 from the germline V gene are SNHLY and FYNNEI. The CDR3 has 14 amino acids. CDR3 in amino acids: CASRTGGLGTEAFF. The DNA of the CDR3 is TGTGCCAGCAGGACGGGAGGGCTGGGCACTGAAGCTTTCTTT.

This rearrangement joins TRBV4-1 to TRBJ1-5, with D unclear. The V end was cut by 4 bases, the J end by 1 base, with 8 bases between. This CDR3 is built from 14 residues. Germline V gene data show CDR1 as MGHRA and CDR2 as YSYEKL. Here the CDR3 reads CASSPQASNQPQHF. Here the CDR3 DNA reads TGCGCCAGCAGCCCCCAGGCAAGCAATCAGCCCCAGCATTTT.

This clone was seen a handful of times. The chain has TRBV5-1 and TRBJ2-1, with 10 positions matching TRBD2. The V gene end was trimmed by 0 bases and the J gene end by 9 bases; junction bases not matched to a gene: 6. Germline lookup yields CDR1 SGHRS and CDR2 YFSETQ. CDR3 length: 15 residues. For the CDR3, the DNA is TGCGCCAGCAGCTTGGCAGCGGGAGGGCTCGCTGAGCAGTTCTTC. Translating it yields CASSLAAGGLAEQFF.

The chain combines TRBV5-6 with TRBJ1-1; perhaps TRBD1 as D (5 bases). The germline gives CDR1 SGHDT, CDR2 YYEEEE. V lost 0 bases, J lost 5 bases, and 11 bases lay in between. This CDR3 region has 14 residues. The DNA for the CDR3 is TGTGCCAGCAGCTTGGGGCAGGGTTGGACTGAAGCTTTCTTT. This translates into CASSLGQGWTEAFF.

This clone was seen a handful of times. V and J are TRBV18 and TRBJ2-3; the match to TRBD2 covers 10 bases. Per the germline V gene, CDR1 is KGHSH and CDR2 is LQKENI. After removal of 2 bases from V and 4 bases from J, the junction contained 6 bases not matched to a gene. The CDR3 is 16 amino acids. As DNA, the CDR3 is TGTGCCAGCTCACCAAACCCAGCGGGAGGGTCAGATACGCAGTATTTT. This gives the protein CASSPNPAGGSDTQYF.

This clone was detected a few times. The V gene is TRBV30, the J gene TRBJ2-1; tentatively, D is TRBD1 (6 bases). Germline loops: CDR1 GTSNPN, CDR2 SVGIG (reference sequence). The CDR3 spans 13 residues. Trimming shortened V by 0 bases and J by 7 bases, and 10 bases separated the two germline ends. The CDR3 coding sequence is TGTGCCTGGAGTGTACGCCAGGGGAATGAGCAGTTCTTC. Translation: CAWSVRQGNEQFF.

J is TRBJ1-1 and V is TRBV19; TRBD1 agrees at 9 bases. V trimming: 4 bases; J trimming: 5 bases; junction bases outside the gene matches: 2. The length of the CDR3 is 13 residues. Germline V gene data show CDR1 as LNHDA and CDR2 as SQIVND (reference sequence). Here the CDR3 reads CASSNRGLTEAFF. CDR3 DNA: TGTGCCAGTAGTAACAGGGGGCTTACTGAAGCTTTCTTT.

The genes are TRBV28 and TRBJ2-5, with 9 bases identical to TRBD1. V gave up 3 bases and J gave up 5 bases; unmatched junction bases: 7. Looked up from germline, CDR1 is MDHEN and CDR2 is SYDVKM. There are 15 residues in the CDR3. CDR3 sequence reads: CASSFLTGGAETQYF. The CDR3 coding sequence is TGTGCCAGCAGTTTTCTGACAGGGGGGGCGGAGACCCAGTACTTC.

Only a few counts were recorded for this clone. The chain carries TRBV5-1 and TRBJ2-2; D gene uncertain. The CDR3 sequence is 15 residues long. Trimming shortened V by 3 bases and J by 0 bases, and 9 bases separated the two germline ends. The germline gives CDR1 SGHRS, CDR2 YFSETQ. CDR3 loop: CASSWWRTNTGELFF. The CDR3 nucleotides are TGCGCCAGCAGCTGGTGGCGGACGAACACCGGGGAGCTGTTTTTT.

The chain joins TRBV5-4 to TRBJ2-3; the match to TRBD1 covers 7 bases. The CDR3 is 17 residues long. Trimming took 4 bases from V and 0 from J; bases not matched to a gene: 11. Germline CDR1 SGHNT, CDR2 YYREEE (reference sequence). The chain's CDR3 is CASSPGPRGLSTDTQYF. CDR3 DNA sequence: TGTGCCAGCAGCCCGGGCCCAAGGGGGCTGAGCACAGATACGCAGTATTTT.

This clone was seen a handful of times. This chain connects TRBV7-6 to TRBJ2-2; D gene ambiguous. Trimming stripped 5 bases from V and 2 bases from J, with 12 bases between. Germline V lookup: CDR1 SGHVS, CDR2 FNYEAQ. This CDR3 is 15 amino acids long. CDR3 in amino acids: CASSRRQVNTGELFF. The CDR3 DNA sequence: TGTGCCAGCAGCCGCCGGCAGGTTAACACCGGGGAGCTGTTTTTT.

This clone showed up just a few times. The chain couples TRBV15 to TRBJ1-4; D unclear. The V and J ends lost 0 bases and 7 bases respectively, with 12 bases between them. Germline loops: CDR1 LNHNV, CDR2 YYDKDF (reference sequence). The CDR3 totals 15 residues. The CDR3 bases are TGTGCCACCAGCAGAGATCTGTACAGTAGTGAAAAACTGTTTTTT. This translates into CATSRDLYSSEKLFF.

The table lists this clone with a few counts. The CDR3 DNA reads TGTGCCAGCAGCTCCGGACAGGGCAACTATGGCTACACCTTC. Translation: CASSSGQGNYGYTF. The chain uses TRBV7-8 and TRBJ1-2; the match to TRBD1 covers 8 bases. This CDR3 is 14 amino acids long. Germline V gene lookup returns CDR1 SGHVS and CDR2 FQNEAQ. V dropped 4 bases and J dropped 2; count of bases not matched to a gene: 3. Full variable domain (remainder filled in from reference TRBV7-8 and TRBJ1-2): GAGVSQSPRYKVAKRGQDVALRCDPISGHVSLFWYQQALGQGPEFLTYFQNEAQLDKSGLPSDRFFAERPEGSVSTLKIQRTQQEDSAVYLCASSSGQGNYGYTFGSGTRLTVV.

The sample holds a few counts of this clone. The genes are TRBV5-1 and TRBJ2-6; 8 bases are shared with TRBD1. Germline values: CDR1 SGHRS, CDR2 YFSETQ. V gave up 7 bases and J gave up 2 bases; unmatched junction bases: 5. CDR3 length equals 15 residues. The CDR3: CASSQTGAGANVLTF. Written as DNA, the CDR3 is TGCGCCAGCTCCCAGACAGGGGCTGGGGCCAACGTCCTGACTTTC.